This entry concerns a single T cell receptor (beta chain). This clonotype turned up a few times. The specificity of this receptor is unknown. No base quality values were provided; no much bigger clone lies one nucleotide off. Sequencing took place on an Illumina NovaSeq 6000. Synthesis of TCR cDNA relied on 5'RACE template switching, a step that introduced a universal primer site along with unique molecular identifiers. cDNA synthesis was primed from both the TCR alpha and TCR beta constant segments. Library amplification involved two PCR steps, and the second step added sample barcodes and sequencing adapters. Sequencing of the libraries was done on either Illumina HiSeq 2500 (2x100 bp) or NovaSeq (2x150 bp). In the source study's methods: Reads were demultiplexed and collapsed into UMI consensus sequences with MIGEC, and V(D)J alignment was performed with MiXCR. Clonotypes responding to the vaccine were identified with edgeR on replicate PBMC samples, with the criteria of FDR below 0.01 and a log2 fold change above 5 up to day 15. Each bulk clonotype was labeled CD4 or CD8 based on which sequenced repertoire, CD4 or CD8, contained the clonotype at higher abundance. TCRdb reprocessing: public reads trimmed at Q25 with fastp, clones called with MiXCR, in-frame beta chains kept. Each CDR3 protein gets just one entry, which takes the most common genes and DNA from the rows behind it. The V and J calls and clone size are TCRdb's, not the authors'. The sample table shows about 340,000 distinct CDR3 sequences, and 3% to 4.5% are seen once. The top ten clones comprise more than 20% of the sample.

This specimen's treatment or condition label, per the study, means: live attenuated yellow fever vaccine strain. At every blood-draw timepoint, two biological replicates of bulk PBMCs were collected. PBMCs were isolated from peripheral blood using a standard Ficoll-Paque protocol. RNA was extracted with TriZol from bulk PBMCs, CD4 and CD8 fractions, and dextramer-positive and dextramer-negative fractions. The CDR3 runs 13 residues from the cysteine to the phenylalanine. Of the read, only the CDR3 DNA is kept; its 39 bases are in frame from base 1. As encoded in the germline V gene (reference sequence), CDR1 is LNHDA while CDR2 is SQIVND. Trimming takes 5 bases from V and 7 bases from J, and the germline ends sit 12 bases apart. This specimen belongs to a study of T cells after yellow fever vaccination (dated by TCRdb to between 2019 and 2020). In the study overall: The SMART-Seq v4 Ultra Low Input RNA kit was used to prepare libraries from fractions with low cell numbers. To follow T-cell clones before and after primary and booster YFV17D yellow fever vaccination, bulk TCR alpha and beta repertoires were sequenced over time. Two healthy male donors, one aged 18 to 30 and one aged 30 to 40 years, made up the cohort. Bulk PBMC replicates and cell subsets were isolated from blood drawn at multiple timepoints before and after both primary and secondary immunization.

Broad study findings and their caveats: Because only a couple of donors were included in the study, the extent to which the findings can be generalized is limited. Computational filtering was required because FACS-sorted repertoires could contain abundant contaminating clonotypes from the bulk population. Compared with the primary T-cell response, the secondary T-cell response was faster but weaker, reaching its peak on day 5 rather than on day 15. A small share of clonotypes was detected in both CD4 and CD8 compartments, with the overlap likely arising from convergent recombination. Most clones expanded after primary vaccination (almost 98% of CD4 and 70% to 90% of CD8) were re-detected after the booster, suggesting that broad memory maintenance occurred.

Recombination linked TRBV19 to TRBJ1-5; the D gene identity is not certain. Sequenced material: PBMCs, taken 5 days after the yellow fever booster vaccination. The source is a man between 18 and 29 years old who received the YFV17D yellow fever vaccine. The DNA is TGTGCCAGTAGTCCAATCGACACCCAGCCCCAGCATTTT. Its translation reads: CASSPIDTQPQHF.